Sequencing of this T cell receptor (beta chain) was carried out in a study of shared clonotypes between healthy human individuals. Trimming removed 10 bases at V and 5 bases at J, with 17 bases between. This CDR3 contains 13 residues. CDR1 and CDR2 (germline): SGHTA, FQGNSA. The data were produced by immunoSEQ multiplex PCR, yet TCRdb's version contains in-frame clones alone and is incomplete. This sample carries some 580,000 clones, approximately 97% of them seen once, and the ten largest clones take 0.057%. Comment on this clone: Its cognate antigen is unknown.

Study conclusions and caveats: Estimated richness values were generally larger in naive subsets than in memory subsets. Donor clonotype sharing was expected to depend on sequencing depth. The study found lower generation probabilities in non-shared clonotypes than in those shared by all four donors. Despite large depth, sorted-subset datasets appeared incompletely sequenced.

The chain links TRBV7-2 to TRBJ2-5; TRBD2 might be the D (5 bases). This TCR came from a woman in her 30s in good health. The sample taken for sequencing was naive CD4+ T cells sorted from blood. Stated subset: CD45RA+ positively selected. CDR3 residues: CATSPARGETQYF. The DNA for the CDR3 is TGTGCCACTTCCCCGGCACGCGGGGAGACCCAGTACTTC.